This entry concerns a single TCR beta chain. Its antigen is still unknown. Germline values: CDR1 DFQATT, CDR2 SNEGSKA (reference sequence). This CDR3 is built from 15 residues. J was trimmed by 7 bases and V by 5 bases; bases with no gene match: 7. This sample is drawn from a study of post-analysis software for immune sequencing data. Study background: Secondary progressive, relapsing-remitting and progressive-relapsing multiple sclerosis were among the included disease courses.

Unique molecular identifiers featured in each of the TCR beta cDNA libraries. Once 1 to 10 million T cells were used, approximately 520,000 cDNA molecules resulted. A single record per CDR3 protein comes from TCRdb applying MiXCR to the PCR reads. The sample holds around 710,000 distinct CDR3 sequences; about 45% are singletons and the top ten take 4.9%. Study outcomes and limitations: Pronounced co-clustering by F measure was evident among identically batched samples. The normalized Chao1 diversity of multiple sclerosis patients was significantly lower than that of controls. The five TRBV segments detected at higher frequency in patients than in controls included TRBV5-6, TRBV5-1 and TRBV20-1.

Input material: blood. The source is a girl aged 10-17 years with multiple sclerosis. The chain couples TRBV20-1 to TRBJ2-1; 14 bases fit TRBD2. The CDR3 loop is CSASRLAGGNNEQFF. The CDR3 DNA sequence: TGCAGTGCTTCCCGACTAGCGGGAGGGAATAATGAGCAGTTCTTC.